Given below is one T cell receptor beta chain in context. Authors' data handling: Estimated nucleated cell counts came from reference gene primer amplification. Using immunoSEQ multiplex PCR, the repertoire was profiled, and TCRdb retains in-frame clones only, with some absent. The DNA gave D and trimming, while V, J and clone size come from that table. This repertoire shows 90,000 or so clones, around 86% found once; its top ten account for roughly 27%. The data derive from a study of blood T cell repertoires in COVID-19. The overall study: Samples representing acute and convalescent COVID-19 were sourced from the United States, Italy and Spain. From T cells, B-cell-depleted T cells, or PBMCs came the material, which was cDNA or gDNA.

V was pared by 6 bases and J by 6 bases, with 7 bases of the junction left unmatched. Germline assignment: CDR1 SGHTS and CDR2 YDEGEE. This CDR3 has 13 residues. The TCR comes from a human donor in a cohort sampled during active COVID-19. The rearrangement joins TRBV5-8 to TRBJ2-3, with 7 nucleotides matching TRBD2. What was sequenced was peripheral blood. The CDR3 DNA reads as TGTGCCAGCACGAAGCGGGACGTCGATACGCAGTATTTT. Encoded protein: CASTKRDVDTQYF.